This TCR beta chain was sequenced during a study of T-cell memory formation after mild COVID-19. Study-wide results and caveats: Largely, contracting CD4+ clones fell within CM and EM, and contracting CD8+ clones within EMRA.

TCRdb called the 5' RACE reads again in MiXCR, with one record for every CDR3 protein. The table has 110,000 or so distinct CDR3 sequences, about 24% seen once; the top ten hold approximately 40%. As concerns this clonotype: As yet, its antigen is unknown.

This CDR3 has 15 amino acids. The germline gives CDR1 MNHEY, CDR2 SVGEGT. V shed 7 bases and J shed 0 bases, with 13 bases lying between them. The V call is TRBV6-2 or TRBV6-3, the J call TRBJ1-5; D uncertain. The source of this sequence is a man aged 18-30 years who had mild COVID-19 (a few samples of this study predate the infection). Cell type and time point are not known. Sequencing was carried out using PBMCs or a T cell subset sorted from them (not recorded which). CDR3: CASNPQTYSNQPQHF. CDR3 sequence (DNA): TGTGCCAGCAACCCACAGACCTATAGCAATCAGCCCCAGCATTTT.